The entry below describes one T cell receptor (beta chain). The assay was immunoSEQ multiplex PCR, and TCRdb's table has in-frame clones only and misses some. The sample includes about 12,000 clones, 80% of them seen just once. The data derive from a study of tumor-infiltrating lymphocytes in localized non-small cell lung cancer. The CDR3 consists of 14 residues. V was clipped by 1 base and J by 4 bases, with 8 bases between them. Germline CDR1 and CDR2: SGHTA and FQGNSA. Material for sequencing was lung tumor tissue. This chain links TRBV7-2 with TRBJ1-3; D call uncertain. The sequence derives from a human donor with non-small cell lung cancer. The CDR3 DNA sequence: TGTGCCAGCAGCTTAGAAAGGCGGGGAAACACCATATATTTT. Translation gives CASSLERRGNTIYF.